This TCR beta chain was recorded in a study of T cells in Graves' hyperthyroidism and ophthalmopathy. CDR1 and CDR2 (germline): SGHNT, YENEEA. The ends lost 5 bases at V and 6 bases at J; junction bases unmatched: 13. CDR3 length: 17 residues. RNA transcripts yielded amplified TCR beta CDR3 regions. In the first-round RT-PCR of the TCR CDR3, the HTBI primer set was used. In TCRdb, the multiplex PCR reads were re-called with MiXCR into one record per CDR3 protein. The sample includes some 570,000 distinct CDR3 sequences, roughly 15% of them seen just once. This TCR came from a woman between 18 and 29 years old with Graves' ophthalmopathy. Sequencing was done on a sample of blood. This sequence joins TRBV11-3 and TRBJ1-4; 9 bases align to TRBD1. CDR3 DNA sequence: TGTGCCAGCAGCCCACGGGACAGGGAGACGTGGGATGAAAAACTGTTTTTT. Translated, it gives CASSPRDRETWDEKLFF.